This TCR beta chain was identified in a study of T cells after yellow fever vaccination (dated by TCRdb to the late 2010s). About the investigation overall: The SMART-Seq v4 Ultra Low Input RNA kit was used to prepare libraries from fractions with low cell numbers. To follow T-cell clones before and after both primary and booster YFV17D yellow fever vaccination, bulk TCR alpha and beta repertoires underwent longitudinal sequencing. The cohort comprised two healthy male donors, one aged 18 to 29 and one aged 30 to 40 years. Bulk PBMC replicates and cell subsets were isolated from blood drawn at multiple timepoints before and after both primary and secondary immunization. The full study reports these points: After the booster, most clones that had expanded after primary vaccination were detected again (nearly 98% of CD4 and 88% of CD8), suggesting broad maintenance of memory. Compared with the primary T-cell response, the secondary T-cell response was faster but weaker, reaching its peak on day 5 rather than on day 15. Because abundant contaminating clonotypes from the bulk population could be contained in FACS-sorted repertoires, computational filtering was required. Because the study included only two donors, the extent to which the findings can be generalized is limited. A small fraction of clonotypes appeared in both the CD4 and CD8 compartments, likely as a result of convergent recombination.

This clonotype was seen a few times. There is no known antigen for this receptor. One base away there is no much larger clone; base qualities are not given. Data came from an Illumina NovaSeq 6000. Synthesis of TCR cDNA relied on 5'RACE template switching, a step that introduced a universal primer site along with unique molecular identifiers. cDNA synthesis was primed from both the TCR alpha and TCR beta constant segments. Library amplification involved two PCR steps, and the second step added sample barcodes and sequencing adapters. Libraries were sequenced on Illumina HiSeq 2500 (2x100 bp) or NovaSeq (2x150 bp). In the paper's pipeline: MIGEC handled demultiplexing of reads and collapsing into UMI consensus sequences, while MiXCR performed V(D)J alignment. Vaccine-responding clonotypes were identified with edgeR using replicate PBMC samples, with FDR below 0.01 and a log2 fold change above 5 up to day 15 being required. Each bulk clonotype was labeled CD4 or CD8 based on which sequenced repertoire, CD4 or CD8, contained the clonotype at higher abundance. The raw public data were reprocessed by TCRdb itself: fastp quality trimming at Q25, MiXCR clonotype calling, in-frame beta chains only. Records with the same CDR3 protein are collapsed into one entry carrying the most frequent genes and DNA. None of the V and J calls come from the authors' own analysis; TCRdb made them. Within this sample are approximately 170,000 distinct CDR3 sequences, with 9.5% to 12% of them counted one time only. 35% to 45% of the sample rests with the top ten.

The treatment or condition label here, explained by the study, means: live attenuated yellow fever vaccine strain. PBMCs were isolated from peripheral blood using a standard Ficoll-Paque protocol. Dynabeads CD4 and CD8 positive selection kits were used to isolate the CD4 and CD8 T-cell fractions. RNA was extracted with TriZol from bulk PBMCs, CD4 and CD8 fractions, and dextramer-positive and dextramer-negative fractions. The germline V gene sets CDR1 to SGHRS and CDR2 to YFSETQ. V sheds 3 bases and J sheds 1 base, leaving 7 bases between their ends. The cysteine opens and the phenylalanine closes a CDR3 of 13 amino acids. Kept here is only the CDR3 DNA, which spans 39 bases and is read in frame from base 1.

The chain is encoded by TRBV5-1 joined to TRBJ1-1, with the D gene not clear enough to name. This clonotype was sampled from a man in his late teens or twenties who received the YFV17D yellow fever vaccine. The sequences come from CD8+ T cells sorted from PBMCs, collected 15 days after the yellow fever booster vaccination. The nucleotide sequence reads as follows: TGCGCCAGCAGCTGGGAGTGGAACACTGAAGCTTTCTTT. This codes for CASSWEWNTEAFF.